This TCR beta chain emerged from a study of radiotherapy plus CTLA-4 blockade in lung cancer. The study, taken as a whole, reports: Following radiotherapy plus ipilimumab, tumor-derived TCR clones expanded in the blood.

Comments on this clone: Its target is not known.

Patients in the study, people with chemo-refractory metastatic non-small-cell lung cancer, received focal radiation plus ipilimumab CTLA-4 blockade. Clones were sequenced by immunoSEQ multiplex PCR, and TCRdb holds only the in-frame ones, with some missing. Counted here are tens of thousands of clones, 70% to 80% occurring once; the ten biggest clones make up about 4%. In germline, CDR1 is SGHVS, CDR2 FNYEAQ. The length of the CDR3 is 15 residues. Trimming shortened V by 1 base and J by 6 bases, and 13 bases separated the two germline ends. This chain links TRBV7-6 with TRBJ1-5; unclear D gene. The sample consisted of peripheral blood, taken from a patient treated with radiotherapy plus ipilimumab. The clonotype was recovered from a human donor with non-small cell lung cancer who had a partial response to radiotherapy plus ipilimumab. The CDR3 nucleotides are TGTGCCAGCAGCTTAGTGCGAGGGATCGGTCAGCCCCAGCATTTT. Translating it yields CASSLVRGIGQPQHF. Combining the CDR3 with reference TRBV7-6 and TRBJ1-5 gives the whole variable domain GAGVSQSPRYKVTKRGQDVALRCDPISGHVSLYWYRQALGQGPEFLTYFNYEAQQDKSGLPNDRFSAERPEGSISTLTIQRTEQRDSAMYRCASSLVRGIGQPQHFGDGTRLSIL.